These 27 T cell receptor beta chains were all obtained from the same sample, sequenced in a study of cytomegalovirus exposure and HLA in healthy donors. In the PCR, 60 Vbeta and 13 Jbeta primers were used. Using immunoSEQ multiplex PCR, the repertoire was profiled, and TCRdb retains in-frame clones only, with some absent. The table has 200,000 to 250,000 clones, 75% to 80% seen once. Sequenced sample: PBMCs. The source is a man aged 18 to 30 in good health and CMV-seronegative.

The chain carries TRBV5-1 and TRBJ2-7; maybe TRBD2 (6 bases). Trimming stripped 5 bases from V and 2 bases from J, with 17 bases between. The germline gives CDR1 SGHRS, CDR2 YFSETQ. CDR3 length: 15 amino acids. The CDR3 region has the DNA TGCGCCAGCAGGACCTTGGGGGGTACTACCTACGAGCAGTACTTC. Protein sequence: CASRTLGGTTYEQYF.

The chain employs TRBV7-9 and TRBJ2-7; TRBD2 agrees at 14 bases. The CDR3 is 15 residues long. J was trimmed by 4 bases and V by 7 bases; bases with no gene match: 6. CDR1 SEHNR and CDR2 FQNEAQ come from the germline V gene (reference sequence). The CDR3, as DNA: TGTGCCAGCACCCTGACTAGCGGGAGGGAGTACGAGCAGTACTTC. This gives the protein CASTLTSGREYEQYF.

This clone is a singleton in its sample. J is TRBJ2-1 and V is TRBV4-2; a weak D match, TRBD2 (5 bases). The V gene lost 0 bases and the J gene lost 15 bases, with 18 bases spanning the gap. This CDR3 contains 14 residues. Per germline, CDR1 LGHNA and CDR2 YNFKEQ. CDR3 sequence (DNA): TGTGCCAGCAGCCAAGAACGGGAAAGTCCCGGGCGGTTCTTC. It is translated as CASSQERESPGRFF.

Turning to this clone: The junction departs from the called germline gene at one end, perhaps through a read error. V gene TRBV5-8 combines with J gene TRBJ1-5; D remains unclear. The CDR3 is made up of 12 amino acids. CDR1 and CDR2 (germline): SGHTS, YDEGEE. This CDR3 reads CVSSLSIQPQHF. The DNA of the CDR3 is TGTGTCAGCAGCTTGTCCATTCAGCCCCAGCATTTT.

This rearrangement joins TRBV2 to TRBJ1-2; possible D gene TRBD1, 5 bases. From germline, CDR1 is SNHLY and CDR2 FYNNEI. V shed 2 bases and J shed 4 bases, with 11 bases lying between them. This CDR3 spans 14 amino acids. The CDR3, as DNA: TGTGCCAGCAGTGAATTGGGCAGGGTCTATGGCTACACCTTC. Residues: CASSELGRVYGYTF.

The sample holds one count of this clone. This chain links TRBV7-2 with TRBJ2-3, with a possible D match to TRBD1 (6 bases). The CDR3 is 15 amino acids. The V gene lost 5 bases and the J gene lost 4 bases, with 16 bases spanning the gap. The V gene's germline CDR1 is SGHTA and CDR2 FQGNSA. CDR3 amino acids: CASSPSGVGADTQYF. The CDR3 DNA reads TGTGCCAGCAGCCCGTCAGGGGTGGGGGCAGATACGCAGTATTTT.

This chain uses TRBV19 with TRBJ2-7; 9 bases map to TRBD2. J gave up 3 bases and V 3 bases, and 6 bases lay outside the gene matches. This CDR3 region has 15 residues. CDR1 LNHDA and CDR2 SQIVND come from the germline V gene (reference sequence). Here the CDR3 reads CASSIRASGDYEQYF. CDR3 DNA: TGTGCCAGTAGTATCCGAGCTAGCGGGGACTACGAGCAGTACTTC.

The CDR3, as DNA: TGTGCCAGCAGCACGAGGGACACGGTCATTGTCCTGACTTTC. Its protein product is CASSTRDTVIVLTF. This rearrangement joins TRBV21-1 to TRBJ2-6; the table's TRBD1 call for D was not verified on the DNA. TRBV21-1 is marked as a pseudogene. The length of the CDR3 is 14 residues.

The count of this clone is one. The chain employs TRBV4-2 and TRBJ2-1; D is perhaps TRBD2 (6 bases). Trimming took 1 base from V and 6 from J, leaving 31 bases between them. This CDR3 has 21 residues. Germline assignment: CDR1 LGHNA and CDR2 YNFKEQ. The CDR3 loop reads CASSQAVGLTPLGGTGNEQFF. CDR3 sequence (DNA): TGTGCCAGCAGCCAAGCGGTGGGGCTTACCCCTCTGGGCGGGACGGGCAATGAGCAGTTCTTC.

The chain has TRBV28 and TRBJ2-7, with D possibly TRBD2 on 6 matching bases. The CDR3 loop spans 15 amino acids. V lost 5 bases to trimming and J lost 3 bases, with 17 bases between them. Germline V gene sequence: CDR1 MDHEN, CDR2 SYDVKM. CDR3 sequence: CASSGVMGGRYEQYF. As DNA, the CDR3 is TGTGCCAGCAGTGGCGTGATGGGGGGTCGCTACGAGCAGTACTTC.

The chain employs TRBV11-3 and TRBJ1-6, with D possibly TRBD1 on 6 matching bases. CDR3 length: 18 residues. V dropped 5 bases and J dropped 0 bases, with 17 bases sitting between them. CDR1 is SGHNT and CDR2 is YENEEA in the germline V gene. The CDR3 DNA sequence: TGTGCCAGCAGCGGACGGCCTGGGGGCGGCTCCTATAATTCACCCCTCCACTTT. This codes for CASSGRPGGGSYNSPLHF.

The chain is built from TRBV28 and TRBJ2-7; TRBD1 is a possible D gene (5 bases). CDR3 size: 14 residues. V was shortened by 6 bases and J by 4 bases, with 16 bases between the two germline ends. CDR1 MDHEN and CDR2 SYDVKM come from the germline V gene. CDR3 loop: CASSLRGLVYEQYF. CDR3 DNA: TGTGCCAGCAGCCTAAGGGGTCTAGTTTACGAGCAGTACTTC.

This clone has more than one count but fewer than ten. The chain joins TRBV7-3 to TRBJ2-1, with 11 positions matching TRBD2. V shed 5 bases and J 8 bases; nucleotides not matched to a gene: 8. This CDR3 region has 15 residues. The germline CDR1 and CDR2 sequences are SGHTA and FQGTGA. The CDR3 sequence: CASSPTSGGRDEQFF. The CDR3 nucleotides read TGTGCCAGCAGCCCTACTAGCGGGGGCCGGGATGAGCAGTTCTTC.

The chain has TRBV28 and TRBJ1-5, with D unresolved. CDR1 MDHEN and CDR2 SYDVKM come from the germline V gene. The CDR3 consists of 11 residues. V dropped 5 bases and J dropped 5 bases, with 4 bases sitting between them. The CDR3 protein is CASSPDQPQHF. CDR3 in DNA: TGTGCCAGCAGTCCCGATCAGCCCCAGCATTTT.

The table lists this clone with a few counts. In DNA form, the CDR3 reads TGTGCCATCAGGGAGACAGGGGACGCCACTGAAGCTTTCTTT. Amino acids: CAIRETGDATEAFF. The chain carries TRBV10-3 and TRBJ1-1, with 8 bases fitting TRBD1. Trimming took 6 bases from V and 4 from J; bases not matched to a gene: 7. The CDR3 is 14 residues long. Germline CDR1 and CDR2: ENHRY and SYGVKD.

The table lists this clone with a count of one. The genes are TRBV13 and TRBJ2-7, with no clear D. The V end lost 3 bases, the J end lost 0 bases, and 3 bases lay between the germline ends. There are 12 residues in the CDR3. Germline-derived CDR1 and CDR2 are PRHDT and FYEKMQ (reference sequence). The CDR3 region is CASSFGSYEQYF. Here the CDR3 DNA reads TGTGCCAGCAGCTTCGGCTCCTACGAGCAGTACTTC.

The chain combines TRBV2 with TRBJ2-3, with a weak D call TRBD2 (5 bases). Trimming took off 6 bases at V and 2 bases at J, with 15 bases between the two ends. The CDR3 runs to 15 residues. CDR1 is SNHLY, CDR2 FYNNEI, per germline. Here the CDR3 reads CASRARLDSTDTQYF. CDR3 bases: TGTGCCAGCAGGGCACGGCTGGACTCCACAGATACGCAGTATTTT.

V usage is TRBV28 and J usage is TRBJ2-7, with TRBD2 matching over 13 bases. There are 16 residues in the CDR3. The V gene end was trimmed by 7 bases and the J gene end by 0 bases; junction bases not matched to a gene: 6. CDR1 MDHEN and CDR2 SYDVKM come from the germline V gene. CDR3 sequence reads: CASTGTSGALSYEQYF. The CDR3 coding sequence is TGTGCCAGCACCGGGACTAGCGGGGCCCTCTCCTACGAGCAGTACTTC.

This clone appeared once. The rearrangement joins TRBV30 to TRBJ2-1, with TRBD2 identical over 8 bases. Germline V gene lookup returns CDR1 GTSNPN and CDR2 SVGIG (reference sequence). V shed 5 bases, J shed 4 bases, and the junction held 7 bases outside the gene matches. The CDR3 runs 14 residues. The CDR3 here is CAWARLAPYNEQFF. CDR3 bases: TGTGCCTGGGCCCGACTAGCGCCTTACAATGAGCAGTTCTTC.

The rearrangement uses TRBV6-1 and TRBJ2-5; D might be TRBD2 (6 bases). Germline CDR1 is MNHNS and CDR2 is SASEGT. This CDR3 region has 14 residues. V dropped 6 bases and J dropped 6 bases, with 17 bases sitting between them. CDR3 sequence (DNA): TGTGCCAGCAGCGGACTAAATAGGAGGCAGACCCAGTACTTC. Translating it yields CASSGLNRRQTQYF.

This clone was seen only a few times. The J gene is TRBJ1-2, the V gene TRBV7-9; no firm D call. This CDR3 is 14 amino acids long. Germline values: CDR1 SEHNR, CDR2 FQNEAQ (reference sequence). V shed 1 base and J shed 7 bases, with 13 bases lying between them. The CDR3 DNA reads TGTGCCAGCAGCTTAGGAGGAGAGGCGTTTGGCTACACCTTC. Encoded protein: CASSLGGEAFGYTF.

V usage is TRBV6-1 and J usage is TRBJ2-2, with a possible D match to TRBD2 (6 bases). V was trimmed by 5 bases and J by 2 bases, leaving 12 bases between them. This CDR3 spans 15 amino acids. Germline V gene lookup returns CDR1 MNHNS and CDR2 SASEGT. The DNA for the CDR3 is TGTGCCAGCAGTTCGTTCGGGAGCAACACCGGGGAGCTGTTTTTT. Its translation is CASSSFGSNTGELFF.

V is TRBV4-3 and J is TRBJ2-7; D might be TRBD2 (6 bases). CDR3 length: 15 amino acids. In germline, CDR1 is LGHNA, CDR2 YSLEER. V was cut by 0 bases and J by 4 bases, with 13 bases left in between. Here the CDR3 DNA reads TGCGCCAGCAGCCAAGAACGGGGACTCTTGTACGAGCAGTACTTC. It is translated as CASSQERGLLYEQYF.

The chain links TRBV5-6 to TRBJ2-5, with 7 nucleotides matching TRBD2. The DNA end favors TRBJ2-7, so the J call may be wrong. CDR3 size: 17 residues. Looked up from germline, CDR1 is SGHDT and CDR2 is YYEEEE. CDR3 nucleotides: TGTGCCAGCAGCTTGGGGGAGGGACGCTACGGACCCTACGAGCAGTACTTC. This codes for CASSLGEGRYGPYEQYF.

V is TRBV30 and J is TRBJ2-3; 16 bases line up with TRBD2. The germline gives CDR1 GTSNPN, CDR2 SVGIG (reference sequence). The CDR3 has 22 residues. V gave up 0 bases and J gave up 6 bases; unmatched junction bases: 21. CDR3 region: CAWSVKEGGLAGGPRARDTQYF. CDR3 nucleotide sequence: TGTGCCTGGAGTGTAAAAGAGGGGGGACTAGCGGGAGGGCCTAGGGCGAGGGATACGCAGTATTTT.

This sequence joins TRBV28 and TRBJ1-1; D call uncertain. Trimming took 5 bases from V and 2 from J, leaving 12 bases between them. The germline CDR1 and CDR2 sequences are MDHEN and SYDVKM. The CDR3 is 14 residues long. The CDR3 loop is CASSTLPGNTEAFF. The CDR3 coding sequence is TGTGCCAGCAGTACCCTTCCAGGAAACACTGAAGCTTTCTTT.

Of note for this clone: The sample has other DNA sequences that encode this CDR3 too. The rearrangement links TRBV5-1 to TRBJ2-5; tentative D call: TRBD2 (5 bases). V was shortened by 2 bases and J by 5 bases, with 10 bases between the two germline ends. The germline CDR1 and CDR2 sequences are SGHRS and YFSETQ. CDR3 size: 13 residues. The CDR3 sequence is CASSLSGEETQYF. CDR3 coding DNA: TGCGCCAGCAGCTTATCTGGGGAGGAGACCCAGTACTTC.